In this sample, the clone carrying this T cell receptor (beta chain) turned up many times. What it binds is unknown. This library used around 0.4 ug RNA and molecular barcoded adaptors spanning alpha/delta and beta/gamma chains. TCRdb called the reads again in MiXCR, with one record for every CDR3 protein. The sample records more than 35,000 distinct CDR3 sequences, about 10% being singletons. This record belongs to a study of read filtering for tumor transcriptome and immune sequencing. Broader study findings: This fraction held mixed bone marrow immune cells after CD138-negative sorting.

The CDR3 is 11 amino acids. The germline V gene encodes CDR1 WSHSY and CDR2 SAAADI. V was shortened by 7 bases and J by 4 bases, with 8 bases between the two germline ends. The sequence was obtained from a donor over 35 with multiple myeloma. This rearrangement joins TRBV10-2 to TRBJ2-7; no firm D call. The sample was a population of CD138-negative cells sorted from bone marrow. CDR3 coding DNA: TGCGCCAGCACAGGATCATACGAGCAGTACTTC. As protein: CASTGSYEQYF.